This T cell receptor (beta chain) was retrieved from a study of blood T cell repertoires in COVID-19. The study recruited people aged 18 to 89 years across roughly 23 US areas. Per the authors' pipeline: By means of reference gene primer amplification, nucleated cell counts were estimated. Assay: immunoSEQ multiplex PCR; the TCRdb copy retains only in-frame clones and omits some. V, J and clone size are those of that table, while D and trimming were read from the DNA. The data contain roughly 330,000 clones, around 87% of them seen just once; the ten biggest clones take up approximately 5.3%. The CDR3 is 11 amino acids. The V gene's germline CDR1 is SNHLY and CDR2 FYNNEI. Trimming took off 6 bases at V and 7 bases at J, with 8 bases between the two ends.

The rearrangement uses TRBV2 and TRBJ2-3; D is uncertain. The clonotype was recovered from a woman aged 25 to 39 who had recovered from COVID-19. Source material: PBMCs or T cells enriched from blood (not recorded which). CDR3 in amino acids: CASSPLHTQYF. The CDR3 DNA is TGTGCCAGCAGCCCACTACATACGCAGTATTTT.